The rows below give T cell receptor beta chains drawn from one sample of a study of T cell changes during pregnancy in multiple sclerosis. TCRdb's copy holds only in-frame clones and misses some; the assay was immunoSEQ multiplex PCR. The sample comprises some 48,000 clones, 85% to 95% of which are singletons, and 0.55% to 0.65% rests with the top ten. The sequenced sample was CD4+ T cells from peripheral blood mononuclear cells, obtained after pregnancy. The receptor source for this set is a female donor in good health, enrolled as a control in a pregnancy study. The CDR3 runs from the conserved cysteine through the conserved F or W.

v_gene	j_gene	CDR3aa
TRBV9	TRBJ2-3	CASSTRQGIADTQYF
TRBV6-5	TRBJ1-2	CASSRQTGINYGYTF
TRBV6-4	TRBJ2-5	CASSEAGGQETQYF
TRBV7-9	TRBJ2-1	CASSFPVPTSNEQFF
TRBV5-8	TRBJ1-2	CASSLGDRESYGYTF
TRBV7-6	TRBJ2-2	CASTGWGVKQTNTGELFF
TRBV2	TRBJ1-5	CASESTGSNQPQHF
TRBV30	TRBJ1-6	CASTLRGGPDSPLHF
TRBV29-1	TRBJ2-2	CSISGAANTGELFF
TRBV5-6	TRBJ1-6	CASSGELNSPLHF
TRBV5-4	TRBJ2-1	CASSLAGVAHEQFF
TRBV30	TRBJ1-1	CARERGAGTEAFF
TRBV30	TRBJ2-7	CAWRRGGQGDEQYF
TRBV30	TRBJ1-2	CAGRQGFYGYTF
TRBV28	TRBJ1-1	CASSSLEYRVNTEAFF
TRBV30	TRBJ1-2	CAWSFLSSDGYTF
TRBV19	TRBJ1-5	CASSTTGLNQPQHF
TRBV7-2	TRBJ2-1	CASSLTSGVNEQFF
TRBV10-1	TRBJ2-7	CASSEVGRGEQYF
TRBV19	TRBJ2-2	CASSIGQNTGELFF
TRBV5-5	TRBJ2-7	CASSFRQGVNEQYF
TRBV2	TRBJ2-7	CASSATSGVLYEQYF
TRBV29-1	TRBJ1-1	CSVSLTAKYTEAFF
TRBV6-5	TRBJ2-2	CASSRQGGAGELFF
TRBV7-2	TRBJ2-1	CASSSTNRQASYNEQFF
TRBV6-6	TRBJ1-4	CASSYSRGQGREKLFF
TRBV19	TRBJ1-5	CASSFTDSRENQPQHF
TRBV11-2	TRBJ1-3	CASSLASGSSGNTIYF
TRBV5-1	TRBJ1-1	CASSLGDPGWVNTEAFF
TRBV7-7	TRBJ2-1	CASSSGTSVVNEQFF
TRBV5-1	TRBJ1-1	CASSLTGGNTEAFF
TRBV5-8	TRBJ2-1	CASSQDRAYNEQFF
TRBV6-5	TRBJ1-3	CASRKQALNTIYF
TRBV18	TRBJ2-2	CASSTGSNTGELFF
TRBV7-9	TRBJ2-1	CASSRVAGVAYEQFF
TRBV19	TRBJ1-5	CAVRDRTIPNQPQHF
TRBV6-5	TRBJ1-1	CAGSYSGGPGEAFF
TRBV9	TRBJ1-1	CASSVSPGARNTEAFF
TRBV27	TRBJ2-7	CASSLSGQAVEQYF
TRBV7-9	TRBJ1-1	CASSLGGGEGLNTEAFF
TRBV18	TRBJ2-2	CASSPLASGETGELFF
TRBV29-1	TRBJ2-3	CSVAWTSGTDTQYF
TRBV4-2	TRBJ2-5	CASSPRLAGRQETQYF
TRBV7-6	TRBJ1-5	CASSPGLFSNQPQHF
TRBV7-2	TRBJ1-1	CASSLPGQNTEAFF
TRBV6-4	TRBJ2-1	CASSPTDYNEQFF
TRBV28	TRBJ2-7	CASSVVGTSGRTAYEQYF
TRBV7-6	TRBJ2-3	CASSLGGQTDTQYF
TRBV20-1	TRBJ1-1	CSGSGSTEAFF
TRBV7-6	TRBJ2-7	CASSLRTRSYEQYF
TRBV5-4	TRBJ2-2	CASSSEDGGTGELFF
TRBV29-1	TRBJ1-4	CSGVGGGSGNEKLFF
TRBV21-1	TRBJ2-5	CASSKFGGLAWAQYF
TRBV28	TRBJ1-5	CASSLWQGLGNQPQHF
TRBV9	TRBJ1-2	CASSRQGAIGYTF
TRBV11-3	TRBJ2-2	CASSLGGRAGELFF
TRBV5-4	TRBJ1-5	CASSLAGRQPQHF
TRBV2	TRBJ1-1	CASKGDRFEAFF
TRBV28	TRBJ1-6	CAIGESVNSPLHF
TRBV5-6	TRBJ2-5	CASSDRLAGGETQYF